A single T cell receptor beta chain is shown here with its context. The sample comes from a study of control samples from healthy donors and cancer patients. Germline CDR1 is SGHRS and CDR2 is YFSETQ. V lost 4 bases to trimming and J lost 7 bases; unmatched junction nucleotides: 6. CDR3 size: 14 residues. Assay used: immunoSEQ multiplex PCR; TCRdb lists only in-frame clones, some missing. The repertoire holds about 130,000 clones, roughly 92% seen once, with around 6% in the top ten. The chain combines TRBV5-1 with TRBJ1-2, with 11 positions matching TRBD1. The sample consisted of blood. The receptor's source is a man in his late teens or twenties in good health. CDR3 DNA: TGCGCCAGCAGCCCAGGGACAGGGGGGTTTGGCTACACCTTC. Translated: CASSPGTGGFGYTF.